This T cell receptor beta chain was observed in a study of cytomegalovirus exposure and HLA in healthy donors. Findings of the study overall: Across all donors, roughly uniform sequencing depth was an assumption of the presence/absence analyses.

With respect to this clone: Antigen specificity is unknown.

Vbeta (60) and Jbeta (13) primers were used in the PCR. The repertoire was sequenced with immunoSEQ multiplex PCR; TCRdb's copy has only in-frame clones and lacks some. Here the sample spans 110,000 or so clones, 74% being singletons. Germline values: CDR1 SGHDN, CDR2 FVKESK. Deletions cut 4 bases from V and 3 bases from J, with 14 bases between. This CDR3 has 15 residues. The TCR sequence derives from a woman aged 40 to 55 in good health and CMV-seropositive. The V gene is TRBV14, the J gene TRBJ2-3; TRBD2 is a possible D gene (6 bases). Sequencing input: PBMCs. Written as DNA, the CDR3 is TGTGCCAGCAGCCCCGGCGGGCGGGGAACAGATACGCAGTATTTT. Encoded protein: CASSPGGRGTDTQYF.